This T cell receptor beta chain is from a study of cytomegalovirus exposure and HLA in healthy donors. Points from the study as a whole: Whilst most TCR sequences proved rare, a subset of public TCRs occurred across many donors. As a later analysis showed, several of the most significant clusters appeared to be linked to common viral pathogens. Later analysis indicated greater clonal expansion among HLA-associated TCR beta chains than among equally common other chains. Researchers catalogued approximately 160 TCR beta chains as cytomegalovirus-associated.

Primers for the PCR totalled 60 Vbeta and 13 Jbeta. Produced via immunoSEQ multiplex PCR; TCRdb's table is partial and in-frame only. The repertoire has approximately 190,000 clones, 84% of them found once; the top ten carry roughly 2.8%. V shed 7 bases and J 5 bases; nucleotides not matched to a gene: 10. Per germline, CDR1 SEHNR and CDR2 FQNEAQ (reference sequence). This CDR3 contains 14 residues. This clone has only a few counts. Its antigen remains unknown. Source material: PBMCs. The clonotype comes from a woman aged 45-59 years in good health and CMV-seropositive. The gene calls are TRBV7-9 and TRBJ1-1, with 7 positions matching TRBD1. CDR3 in amino acids: CASIQGQSDTEAFF. In nucleotides, the CDR3 is TGTGCCAGCATACAGGGGCAAAGTGATACTGAAGCTTTCTTT.